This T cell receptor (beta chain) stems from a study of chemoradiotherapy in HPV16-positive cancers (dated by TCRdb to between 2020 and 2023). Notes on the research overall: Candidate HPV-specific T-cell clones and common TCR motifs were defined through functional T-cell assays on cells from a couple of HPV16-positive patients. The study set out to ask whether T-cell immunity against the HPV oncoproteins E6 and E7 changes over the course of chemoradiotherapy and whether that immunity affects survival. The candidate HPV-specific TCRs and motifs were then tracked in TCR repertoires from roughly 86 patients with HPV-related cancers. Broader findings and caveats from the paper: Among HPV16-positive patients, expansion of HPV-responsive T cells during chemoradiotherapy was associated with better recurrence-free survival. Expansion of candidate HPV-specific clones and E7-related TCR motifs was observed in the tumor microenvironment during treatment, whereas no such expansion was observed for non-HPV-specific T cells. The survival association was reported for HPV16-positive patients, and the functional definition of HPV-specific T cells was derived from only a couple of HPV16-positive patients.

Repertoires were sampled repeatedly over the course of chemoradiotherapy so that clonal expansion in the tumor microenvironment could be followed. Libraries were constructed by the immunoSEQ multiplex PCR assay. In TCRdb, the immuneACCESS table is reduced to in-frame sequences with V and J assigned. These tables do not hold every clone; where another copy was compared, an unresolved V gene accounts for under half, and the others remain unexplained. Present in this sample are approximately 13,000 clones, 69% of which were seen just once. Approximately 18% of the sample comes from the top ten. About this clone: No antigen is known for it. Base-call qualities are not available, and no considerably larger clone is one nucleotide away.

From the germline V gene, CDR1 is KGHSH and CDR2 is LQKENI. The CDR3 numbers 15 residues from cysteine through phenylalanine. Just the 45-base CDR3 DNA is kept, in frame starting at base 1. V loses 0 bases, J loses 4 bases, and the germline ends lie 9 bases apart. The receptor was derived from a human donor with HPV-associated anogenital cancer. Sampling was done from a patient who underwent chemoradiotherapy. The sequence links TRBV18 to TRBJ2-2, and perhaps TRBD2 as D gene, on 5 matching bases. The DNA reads TGTGCCAGCTCACCACCCGTAGGGAGCACCGGGGAGCTGTTTTTT. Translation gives CASSPPVGSTGELFF.